This T cell receptor (beta chain) was documented in a study of T cell responses to AZD1222 COVID-19 vaccine (dated by TCRdb to 2020 to 2022). General notes on the study: AZD1222 recipients whose second dose came at about 4 weeks and those whose second dose came at about 12 weeks were combined into one group, since spike-specific TCR depth and breadth did not differ between the two schedules. Trial participants were enrolled by age into 18-55, 56-69 and 70-plus year subgroups, with 148, 28 and 57 TCR-sequenced participants respectively. TCR sequencing was performed for over 230 trial participants, of whom 200 to 220 were given two doses of AZD1222 and some 26 were given two doses of MenACWY control vaccine.

The time point label, read with the paper, signifies: baseline before first vaccination. The vaccinee samples were drawn from two UK trials, COV001 and COV002, one of which was a single-blind randomized controlled phase 2/3 trial testing AZD1222 (ChAdOx1 nCoV-19) in healthy adults. For TCRbeta chain sequencing, PBMC samples from trial participants were taken at day 0 and at day 28 after the second dose. The CDR3 regions of human TCRbeta chains were analyzed by immunosequencing. The paper's processing steps were these. Repertoire TCRs were matched against a reference library of SARS-CoV-2-specific TCRs generated with the MIRA antigen-specificity platform. Breadth meant the fraction of unique TCRs that were SARS-CoV-2-associated, whereas depth meant the fraction of total T cells that were SARS-CoV-2-associated. Using the MIRA data, each spike-specific TCR was assigned both to the spike region to which the TCR was reactive and to a CD4 or CD8 class. Log10-transformed breadth and depth values were compared by one-way ANOVA with Sidak's multiple comparisons tests. TCRdb retrieved this table from immuneACCESS and kept in-frame rearrangements only. Not all clones are present; in checked studies, unresolved V genes account for under half, and no reason is known for the remainder. V and J calls and clone size come straight from that table; D and trimming were deduced from the DNA. Within this sample are about 85,000 clones, with 75% to 90% of them counted one time only. The top ten constitute less than 20% of the sample.

On this clone: This receptor's antigen is unknown. Within one base of it there is no much larger clone, and no base qualities were kept.

What the research found in general, with its limitations: Conclusions about previously exposed vaccinees were limited because only a handful of AZD1222 recipients were SARS-CoV-2 seropositive at baseline. Most participants were white British and females outnumbered males, and the authors suggested that clonal diversity may have been underestimated. Reportedly, close to half of the unique spike-specific TCRs recognized epitopes lying outside the regions that are mutated in the B.1.351 and B.1.1.7 variants. Because no samples from the day 14 peak response were available, repertoires could be characterized only after the peak T cell response. After two AZD1222 doses, spike-specific TCR breadth and depth were significantly higher than at day 0 and than in MenACWY recipients. The vaccine-associated CD4 TCRs covered the entire spike protein, and the dominant responses fell in regions 160-218 and 743-854. The 56-69-year group was small, and its depth increase did not reach significance, likely because of low power.

The input for sequencing was peripheral blood, taken on day 0 of AZD1222 vaccination. The clonotype originates from an adult in good health.

The DNA reads as follows: TGTGCCAGCTCACCAGAAACAGGCTATGGCTACACCTTC. It translates as CASSPETGYGYTF. The chain was built from TRBV18 and TRBJ1-2; the D gene is possibly TRBD1, with 5 bases matching. CDR1 and CDR2 (KGHSH, LQKENI) derive from the germline V gene. Including cysteine and phenylalanine, the CDR3 has 13 amino acids. Here the CDR3 DNA is all that survives: 39 bases in frame from base 1. Deletion took 2 bases off V and 4 bases off J, with a span of 8 bases between the germline ends.